The 30 T cell receptor beta chains below were found in one sample sequenced in a study of blood T cell repertoires in COVID-19. Clones were read by immunoSEQ multiplex PCR, and TCRdb kept only the in-frame ones, dropping some. This table has 190,000 or so clones, around nine tenths appearing once. Material for sequencing was peripheral blood. These receptors were collected from a woman between 18 and 29 years old who had recovered from COVID-19.

The chain links TRBV7-2 to TRBJ1-5, with 7 positions matching TRBD1. The CDR3 has 14 amino acids. The trim removed 5 bases at V and 7 bases at J, leaving 8 bases unmatched. The germline V gene encodes CDR1 SGHTA and CDR2 FQGNSA. In DNA form, the CDR3 reads TGTGCCAGCAGCCCCCAACAGGGGCCCCAGCCCCAGCATTTT. Protein: CASSPQQGPQPQHF.

This clone appeared a few times. The gene calls are TRBV6-6 and TRBJ1-4; D call uncertain. The ends were cut back, 5 bases at V and 5 bases at J, with 9 bases in the middle. This CDR3 has 13 residues. Per germline, CDR1 MNHNY and CDR2 SVGAGI (reference sequence). This chain's CDR3 is CASSGRPNEKLFF. The CDR3 bases are TGTGCCAGCAGTGGCAGGCCGAATGAAAAACTGTTTTTT.

Turning to this clone: The same CDR3 also results from other DNA sequences found in this sample. This chain links TRBV3-1 (or the pseudogene TRBV3-2) with TRBJ1-1; no firm D call. Germline V gene sequence: CDR1 LGHDT, CDR2 YNNKEL (reference sequence). The CDR3 contains 12 residues. Trimming shortened V by 3 bases and J by 4 bases, and 6 bases separated the two germline ends. The CDR3 sequence: CASSQGPTEAFF. The CDR3 coding sequence is TGTGCCAGCAGCCAGGGCCCCACTGAAGCTTTCTTT.

In its sample, this clone was seen a few times. This chain joins TRBV11-1 and TRBJ1-3; TRBD1 matches at 7 bases. The germline CDR1 and CDR2 sequences are SGHAT and FQDESV (reference sequence). With 4 bases clipped from V and 0 bases from J, the junction kept 6 bases outside the gene matches. CDR3 size: 16 residues. The CDR3 sequence: CASSSGTEVSGNTIYF. CDR3 sequence (DNA): TGTGCCAGCAGCTCGGGGACAGAAGTCTCTGGAAACACCATATATTTT. The entire variable domain, with the rest obtained from reference TRBV11-1 and TRBJ1-3, is as follows: EAEVAQSPRYKITEKSQAVAFWCDPISGHATLYWYRQILGQGPELLVQFQDESVVDDSQLPKDRFSAERLKGVDSTLKIQPAELGDSAMYLCASSSGTEVSGNTIYFGEGSWLTVV.

This sequence joins TRBV5-4 and TRBJ1-1; D call uncertain. Trimming removed 7 bases at V and 2 bases at J, with 21 bases between. CDR1 and CDR2 from the germline V gene are SGHNT and YYREEE (reference sequence). The CDR3 covers 16 residues. CDR3 in DNA: TGTGCCAGCCGATCCCGAACCGGGATCCAAAACACTGAAGCTTTCTTT. It encodes CASRSRTGIQNTEAFF.

This chain connects TRBV6-2 or TRBV6-3 to TRBJ1-5; TRBD1 matches at 7 bases. The CDR3 runs 13 residues. With 5 bases clipped from V and 9 bases from J, the junction kept 7 bases outside the gene matches. The germline V gene encodes CDR1 MNHEY and CDR2 SVGEGT. The CDR3 here is CASSQTGWGPQHF. CDR3 coding DNA: TGTGCCAGCAGTCAGACAGGGTGGGGGCCCCAGCATTTT.

This chain connects TRBV5-1 to TRBJ2-1; D remains unclear. The CDR3 sequence is 14 residues long. V was clipped by 0 bases and J by 7 bases, with 11 bases between them. CDR1 is SGHRS and CDR2 is YFSETQ in the germline V gene. The CDR3 DNA reads as TGCGCCAGCAGCTTGGAGGTGGGCCGGAATGAGCAGTTCTTC. Its protein product is CASSLEVGRNEQFF.

This rearrangement joins TRBV4-2 to TRBJ2-7, with 10 bases identical to TRBD2. CDR1 LGHNA and CDR2 YNFKEQ come from the germline V gene. This CDR3 spans 17 amino acids. V lost 4 bases, J lost 2 bases, and 11 bases stayed unmatched. The CDR3 protein is CASSPRRASGSTYEQYV. The CDR3 region has the DNA TGTGCCAGCAGCCCGCGTCGGGCTAGCGGGAGCACCTACGAGCAGTACGTC.

The genes are TRBV9 and TRBJ2-3; D remains ambiguous. CDR3 length: 14 amino acids. Between the trimmed V and J ends, which lost 4 bases and 0 bases, there was a span of 9 bases. Germline CDR1 SGDLS, CDR2 YYNGEE. CDR3 amino acids: CASSLQTSTDTQYF. DNA of the CDR3: TGTGCCAGCAGCCTTCAGACTAGCACAGATACGCAGTATTTT.

The chain has TRBV7-2 and TRBJ1-1; D gene uncertain. The CDR3 is 12 residues long. The V end lost 4 bases, the J end lost 3 bases, and 6 bases lay between the germline ends. Looked up from germline, CDR1 is SGHTA and CDR2 is FQGNSA. For the CDR3, the DNA is TGTGCCAGCAGCTACATTTACACTGAAGCTTTCTTT. This sequence encodes CASSYIYTEAFF.

This clone was found once. The CDR3 region has the DNA TGTGCCAGCAGCGAGAGAGTTTGGGGCCACACCGGGGAGCTGTTTTTT. This translates into CASSERVWGHTGELFF. The chain has TRBV6-2 or TRBV6-3 and TRBJ2-2; D possibly corresponds to TRBD1 (5 bases). CDR1 and CDR2 (germline): MNHEY, SVGEGT. CDR3 length: 16 amino acids. The V gene lost 6 bases and the J gene lost 3 bases, with 17 bases spanning the gap.

The J gene is TRBJ2-7, the V gene TRBV27; 7 bases match TRBD1. Germline V CDR1 and CDR2: MNHEY, SMNVEV (reference sequence). The CDR3 is made up of 11 amino acids. V gave up 8 bases and J gave up 11 bases; unmatched junction bases: 9. CDR3 amino acids: CASSEGGKEYV. CDR3 DNA sequence: TGTGCCAGCTCTGAAGGGGGCAAAGAGTACGTC.

Points on this clone: Other DNA sequences in the sample encode the same CDR3. The V gene is TRBV19, the J gene TRBJ1-6, with D uncertain. The CDR3 is 13 residues long. Germline CDR1 LNHDA, CDR2 SQIVND (reference sequence). Trimming removed 3 bases at V and 9 bases at J, with 9 bases between. DNA for the CDR3: TGTGCCAGTAGTATGGGGAGTAGTTCACCCCTCCACTTT. This translates into CASSMGSSSPLHF.

About this clone: As the CDR3 is not closed by the conserved phenylalanine or tryptophan, this likely results from a read error. The limits of the CDR3 on the DNA are not certain, so only TCRdb's listed CDR3 is given. The chain employs TRBV13 and TRBJ2-7; no check of the table's D call, TRBD1, against the DNA was made. The germline CDR1 and CDR2 sequences are PRHDT and FYEKMQ (reference sequence). The CDR3 is 15 amino acids long, termini counted. The CDR3 region is CASSRKGALIQGEFS.

The rearrangement links TRBV6-5 to TRBJ1-1; TRBD1 matches 7 bases. There are 14 residues in the CDR3. The J segment lost 3 bases and the V segment lost 7 bases, leaving 8 bases of the junction unmatched. CDR1 MNHEY and CDR2 SVGAGI come from the germline V gene. DNA for the CDR3: TGTGCCAGCAAAGAAGGGGGCGCGCACACTGAAGCTTTCTTT. Translated, it gives CASKEGGAHTEAFF.

V gene TRBV7-2 combines with J gene TRBJ1-2, with D possibly being TRBD1 (5 bases). V was trimmed by 1 base and J by 4 bases, leaving 16 bases between them. The germline V gene encodes CDR1 SGHTA and CDR2 FQGNSA. This CDR3 has 16 amino acids. Here the CDR3 reads CASSLGRGRVGYGYTF. CDR3 in DNA: TGTGCCAGCAGCTTAGGGCGCGGCAGGGTTGGCTATGGCTACACCTTC.

This rearrangement joins TRBV6-2 or TRBV6-3 to TRBJ1-1, with 9 bases aligning to TRBD1. The CDR3 is 17 residues long. Germline loops: CDR1 MNHEY, CDR2 SVGEGT. V shed 6 bases, J shed 3 bases, and the junction held 14 bases outside the gene matches. The CDR3: CASSPTIYRGRDTEAFF. The CDR3, as DNA: TGTGCCAGCAGCCCTACGATCTACAGGGGGCGGGACACTGAAGCTTTCTTT.

The rearrangement links TRBV10-3 to TRBJ2-3; TRBD1 agrees at 8 bases. CDR3 length: 15 amino acids. J gave up 4 bases and V 2 bases, and 5 bases lay outside the gene matches. Germline V lookup: CDR1 ENHRY, CDR2 SYGVKD. This CDR3 is CAISEDRGGADTQYF. CDR3 in DNA: TGTGCCATCAGTGAGGACAGGGGCGGAGCAGATACGCAGTATTTT.

This rearrangement joins TRBV29-1 to TRBJ1-2; the D gene is possibly TRBD1 (6 bases). V dropped 6 bases and J dropped 5 bases, with 16 bases sitting between them. This CDR3 has 13 amino acids. CDR1 is SQVTM and CDR2 is ANQGSEA in the germline V gene. This chain's CDR3 is CSVEGGQRYGYTF. In nucleotides, the CDR3 is TGCAGCGTCGAGGGTGGACAGAGATATGGCTACACCTTC.

This chain links TRBV2 with TRBJ1-1, with 8 bases aligning to TRBD1. V lost 4 bases and J lost 6; bases outside the gene matches: 7. The germline V gene encodes CDR1 SNHLY and CDR2 FYNNEI. The CDR3 covers 14 residues. The CDR3 here is CASSVDRVSAEAFF. The CDR3 DNA sequence: TGTGCCAGCAGTGTGGACAGGGTGTCGGCTGAAGCTTTCTTT.

This chain joins TRBV7-6 and TRBJ2-2; D gene ambiguous. In germline, CDR1 is SGHVS, CDR2 FNYEAQ. V was trimmed by 2 bases and J by 1 base, leaving 8 bases between them. The CDR3 spans 15 residues. CDR3: CASSLPRENTGELFF. The CDR3 region has the DNA TGTGCCAGCAGCTTACCCCGAGAGAACACCGGGGAGCTGTTTTTT.

The chain couples TRBV4-1 to TRBJ1-4; tentatively, D is TRBD1 (6 bases). Per the germline V gene, CDR1 is MGHRA and CDR2 is YSYEKL. CDR3 length: 17 amino acids. V was shortened by 1 base and J by 0 bases, with 12 bases between the two germline ends. The CDR3 DNA reads as TGCGCCAGCAGCCAAGGGACAGTCAATTCAACTAATGAAAAACTGTTTTTT. It encodes CASSQGTVNSTNEKLFF.

The chain uses TRBV19 and TRBJ1-6; D might be TRBD1 (5 bases). The CDR3 totals 14 residues. Germline V gives CDR1 LNHDA, CDR2 SQIVND (reference sequence). Between the trimmed V and J ends, which lost 1 base and 10 bases, there was a span of 11 bases. The CDR3 nucleotides read TGTGCCAGTAGTATAGCAGGGAACGGCTCACCCCTCCACTTT. Residues: CASSIAGNGSPLHF. Supplemented by reference TRBV19 and TRBJ1-6, the full variable domain reads DGGITQSPKYLFRKEGQNVTLSCEQNLNHDAMYWYRQDPGQGLRLIYYSQIVNDFQKGDIAEGYSVSREKKESFPLTVTSAQKNPTAFYLCASSIAGNGSPLHFGNGTRLTVT.

V and J are TRBV29-1 and TRBJ2-1; D perhaps matches TRBD1 (6 bases). Germline lookup yields CDR1 SQVTM and CDR2 ANQGSEA. Trimming pared 6 bases from V and 7 bases from J, leaving 19 bases between. The CDR3 sequence is 14 residues long. The CDR3 DNA reads as TGCAGCGTGTCACAGGGTGGTAGTGGAAATGAGCAGTTCTTC. Its protein is CSVSQGGSGNEQFF.

The chain has TRBV14 and TRBJ2-1, with a weak D call TRBD1 (6 bases). Germline CDR1 is SGHDN and CDR2 is FVKESK. The CDR3 has 15 residues. Trimming pared 0 bases from V and 8 bases from J, leaving 14 bases between. This CDR3 reads CASSQDGTRRHEQFF. The CDR3 DNA reads as TGTGCCAGCAGCCAAGATGGGACAAGAAGGCATGAGCAGTTCTTC.

The gene calls are TRBV2 and TRBJ2-3; 16 bases fit TRBD2. Trimming removed 5 bases from V and 2 bases from J; junction bases left unmatched: 7. CDR1 and CDR2 from the germline V gene are SNHLY and FYNNEI. The CDR3 covers 18 residues. CDR3 region: CASSTGTSGGEFTDTQYF. The CDR3 coding sequence is TGTGCCAGCAGTACCGGGACTAGCGGGGGGGAATTCACAGATACGCAGTATTTT.

The chain recombines TRBV19 with TRBJ2-1; unclear D gene. V was trimmed by 8 bases and J by 7 bases, leaving 9 bases between them. The CDR3 runs to 11 residues. Germline V gives CDR1 LNHDA, CDR2 SQIVND (reference sequence). The CDR3: CASSLRNEQFF. The CDR3 DNA sequence: TGTGCCAGTTCTTTGAGGAATGAGCAGTTCTTC.

The chain couples TRBV6-5 to TRBJ2-2; D may be TRBD2 (5 bases). The germline gives CDR1 MNHEY, CDR2 SVGAGI. The CDR3 covers 15 residues. V shed 2 bases and J shed 5 bases, with 12 bases lying between them. DNA for the CDR3: TGTGCCAGCAGTTACGGACTGTTGGGGACCGGGGAGCTGTTTTTT. This encodes CASSYGLLGTGELFF.

The V call is TRBV18, the J call TRBJ1-1, with no clear D. This CDR3 has 14 residues. Trimming took 1 base from V and 2 from J, leaving 8 bases between them. Per the germline V gene, CDR1 is KGHSH and CDR2 is LQKENI. The CDR3 here is CASSPQAENTEAFF. The CDR3 bases are TGTGCCAGCTCACCACAGGCGGAAAACACTGAAGCTTTCTTT.

This chain uses TRBV19 with TRBJ2-1, with D perhaps TRBD1 (5 bases). V shed 6 bases and J shed 3 bases, with 12 bases lying between them. The germline V gene encodes CDR1 LNHDA and CDR2 SQIVND (reference sequence). This CDR3 comprises 14 residues. In DNA, the CDR3 is TGTGCCAGTAGGGGTAGGGGCGGCTACAATGAGCAGTTCTTC. Translated: CASRGRGGYNEQFF.